The TCR beta chain described here comes from a study of breast tumors, draining lymph nodes, adjacent tissues. Trimming cost V 0 bases and J 3 bases, with 9 bases left between them. The CDR3 contains 14 residues. Germline V gene lookup returns CDR1 SNHLY and CDR2 FYNNEI. There are a few counts of this clonotype. The antigen is not known. In TCRdb, the multiplex PCR reads were re-called with MiXCR into one record per CDR3 protein. The profile shows 12,000 or so distinct CDR3 sequences, roughly 53% of them singletons. Broader study findings: Luminal-like breast cancer showed significantly greater tumor-nontumor repertoire similarity than basal-like breast cancer did. Tumor T cell lymph node origin was a supported hypothesis, not proven. Tumors had less TCR diversity than lymph nodes, more than nontumor tissue.

The sequence was collected from a female donor with breast cancer. Some clones in this sample may be carry-over from other donors' samples. Input material: breast tumor tissue. V gene TRBV2 combines with J gene TRBJ2-7; D is possibly TRBD2 (6 bases). CDR3 nucleotides: TGTGCCAGCAGTGAAGCATGGGGGGACTACGAGCAGTACGTC. Translated, it gives CASSEAWGDYEQYV.